The TCR beta chain under discussion was sequenced for a study of T cell repertoires in cytomegalovirus infection (dated by TCRdb to about 2019). About the investigation overall: Peptide stimulations targeted recently identified HLA-C-restricted CMV epitopes, whose presentation resists viral immunomodulation, together with well-studied HLA-B-restricted epitopes. The HLA type of each donor mattered for the analysis, because public TCR beta signatures pointed to carriage of CMV infection along with the matching HLA type. The research as a whole found: The ex vivo response was dominated by HLA-C-restricted CMV-specific TCR beta clonotypes, which also provided the single most frequent clonotype in two of eight donors. Carriers of CMV infection plus the relevant HLA type were discriminated by the cumulative frequency of public TCR beta family members in the study cohort and in an independent 352-donor cohort.

The CDR3 numbers 15 residues from cysteine through phenylalanine. The DNA shown is the 45-base CDR3, in frame from base 1. CDR1 is given as MGHRA and CDR2 as YSYEKL, both from the germline V gene. Trimming leaves V shorter by 1 base and J shorter by 7 bases, with the junction holding 8 bases beyond the gene matches. Taken with the paper, the label for treatment or condition translates to: in vitro stimulation with specific CMV peptide epitopes to enrich CMV-specific T cells. Sequencing was performed on an Illumina HiSeq 1500. TCRdb's own reprocessing of the public reads used fastp at Q25 and MiXCR and kept productive beta chains. Records with the same CDR3 protein are collapsed into one entry carrying the most frequent genes and DNA. This sample holds 250,000 to 300,000 distinct CDR3 sequences; less than 25% were observed only once. The ten largest clones represent roughly 19% of the sample. In this sample, this clonotype turned up a few times. Its antigen is unknown. No much larger clone exists at a distance of one base, and base qualities are not known.

The specimen was cultured PBMCs, collected from culture after CMV antigen stimulation. The chain couples TRBV4-1 to TRBJ1-2, with 8 central nucleotides matching TRBD1. The source is a human donor in good health (CMV status not recorded). Some clones in this sample may be carry-over from other donors' samples. The CDR3 reads CASSQVSAQGAGYTF. The DNA reads TGCGCCAGCAGCCAAGTGTCGGCCCAGGGGGCTGGCTACACCTTC.